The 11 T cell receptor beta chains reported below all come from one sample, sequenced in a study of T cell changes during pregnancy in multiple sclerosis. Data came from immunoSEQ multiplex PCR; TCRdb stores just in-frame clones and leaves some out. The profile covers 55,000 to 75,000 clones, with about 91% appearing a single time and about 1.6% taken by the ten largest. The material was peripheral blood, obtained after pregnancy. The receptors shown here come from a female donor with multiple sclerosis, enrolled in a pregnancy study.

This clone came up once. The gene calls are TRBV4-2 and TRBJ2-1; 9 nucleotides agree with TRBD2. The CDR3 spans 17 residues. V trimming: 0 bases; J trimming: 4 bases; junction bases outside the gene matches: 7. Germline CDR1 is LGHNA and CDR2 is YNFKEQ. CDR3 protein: CASSQETSLAGYNEQFF. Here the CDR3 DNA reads TGTGCCAGCAGCCAAGAGACTTCGCTAGCGGGGTACAATGAGCAGTTCTTC.

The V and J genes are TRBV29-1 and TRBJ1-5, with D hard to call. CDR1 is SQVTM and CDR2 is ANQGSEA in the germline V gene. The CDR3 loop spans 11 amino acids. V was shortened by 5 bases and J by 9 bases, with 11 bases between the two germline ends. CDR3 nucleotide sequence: TGCAGCGTTTCCACCGAGGGGCCCCAGCATTTT. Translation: CSVSTEGPQHF.

This chain's CDR3 is CASSSVLESEQYF. Here the CDR3 DNA reads TGTGCCAGCAGCTCCGTCCTAGAATCCGAGCAGTACTTC. The gene calls are TRBV7-9 and TRBJ2-7; no clear D. Trimming cost V 4 bases and J 6 bases, with 13 bases left between them. The germline CDR1 and CDR2 sequences are SEHNR and FQNEAQ (reference sequence). CDR3 length: 13 residues.

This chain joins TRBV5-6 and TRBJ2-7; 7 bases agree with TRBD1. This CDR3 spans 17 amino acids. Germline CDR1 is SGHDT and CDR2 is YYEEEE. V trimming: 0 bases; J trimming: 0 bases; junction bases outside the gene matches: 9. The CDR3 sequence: CASSLVYPTGASYEQYF. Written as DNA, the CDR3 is TGTGCCAGCAGCTTGGTTTACCCTACAGGGGCCTCCTACGAGCAGTACTTC. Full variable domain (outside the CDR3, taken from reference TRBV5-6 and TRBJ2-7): DAGVTQSPTHLIKTRGQQVTLRCSPKSGHDTVSWYQQALGQGPQFIFQYYEEEERQRGNFPDRFSGHQFPNYSSELNVNALLLGDSALYLCASSLVYPTGASYEQYFGPGTRLTVT.

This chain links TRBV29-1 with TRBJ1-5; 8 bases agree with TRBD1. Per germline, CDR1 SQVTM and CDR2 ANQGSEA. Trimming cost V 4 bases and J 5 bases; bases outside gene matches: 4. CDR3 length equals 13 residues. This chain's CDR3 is CSVGEQGDQPQHF. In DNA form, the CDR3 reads TGCAGCGTTGGGGAACAGGGGGATCAGCCCCAGCATTTT.

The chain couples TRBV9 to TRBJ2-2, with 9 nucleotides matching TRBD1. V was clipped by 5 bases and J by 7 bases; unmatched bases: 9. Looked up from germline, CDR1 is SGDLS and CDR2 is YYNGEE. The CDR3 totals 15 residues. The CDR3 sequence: CASRPGQGVGGELFF. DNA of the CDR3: TGTGCCAGCAGACCGGGACAGGGCGTCGGCGGGGAGCTGTTTTTT.

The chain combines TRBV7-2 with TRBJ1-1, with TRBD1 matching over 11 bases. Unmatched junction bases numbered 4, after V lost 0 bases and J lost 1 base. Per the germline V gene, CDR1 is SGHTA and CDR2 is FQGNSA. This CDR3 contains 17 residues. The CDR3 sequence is CASSLAGTGGWNTEAFF. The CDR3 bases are TGTGCCAGCAGCTTAGCCGGGACAGGGGGATGGAACACTGAAGCTTTCTTT. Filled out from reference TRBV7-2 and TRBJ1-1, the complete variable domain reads GAGVSQSPSNKVTEKGKDVELRCDPISGHTALYWYRQSLGQGLEFLIYFQGNSAPDKSGLPSDRFSAERTGGSVSTLTIQRTQQEDSAVYLCASSLAGTGGWNTEAFFGQGTRLTVV.

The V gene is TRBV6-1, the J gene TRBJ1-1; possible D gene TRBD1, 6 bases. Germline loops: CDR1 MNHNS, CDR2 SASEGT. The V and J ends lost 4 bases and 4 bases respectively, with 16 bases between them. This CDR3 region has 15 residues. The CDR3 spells CASSAGTGRATEAFF. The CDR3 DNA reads TGTGCCAGCAGTGCGGGAACAGGGAGGGCCACTGAAGCTTTCTTT.

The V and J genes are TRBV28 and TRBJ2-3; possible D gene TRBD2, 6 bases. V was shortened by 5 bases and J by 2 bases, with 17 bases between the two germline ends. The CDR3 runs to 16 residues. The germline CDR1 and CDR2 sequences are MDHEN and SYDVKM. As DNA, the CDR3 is TGTGCCAGCAGTACCCGGGACTTGCCTCACACAGATACGCAGTATTTT. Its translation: CASSTRDLPHTDTQYF. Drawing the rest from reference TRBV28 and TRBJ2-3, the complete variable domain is DVKVTQSSRYLVKRTGEKVFLECVQDMDHENMFWYRQDPGLGLRLIYFSYDVKMKEKGDIPEGYSVSREKKERFSLILESASTNQTSMYLCASSTRDLPHTDTQYFGPGTRLTVL.

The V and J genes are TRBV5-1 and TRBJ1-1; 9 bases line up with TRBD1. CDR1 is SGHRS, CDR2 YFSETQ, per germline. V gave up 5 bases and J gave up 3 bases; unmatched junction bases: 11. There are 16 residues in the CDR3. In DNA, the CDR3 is TGCGCCAGCAGATCTGGGACAGGGAATTGGGACACTGAAGCTTTCTTT. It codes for CASRSGTGNWDTEAFF. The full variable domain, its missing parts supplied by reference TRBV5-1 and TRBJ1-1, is KAGVTQTPRYLIKTRGQQVTLSCSPISGHRSVSWYQQTPGQGLQFLFEYFSETQRNKGNFPGRFSGRQFSNSRSEMNVSTLELGDSALYLCASRSGTGNWDTEAFFGQGTRLTVV.

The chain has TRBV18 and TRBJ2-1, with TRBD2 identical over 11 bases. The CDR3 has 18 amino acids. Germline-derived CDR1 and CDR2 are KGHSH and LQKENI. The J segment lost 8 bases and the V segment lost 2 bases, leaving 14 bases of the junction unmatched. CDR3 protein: CASSPLSGRLAGKDEQFF. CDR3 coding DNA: TGTGCCAGCTCACCATTATCCGGCCGACTAGCGGGAAAGGATGAGCAGTTCTTC.